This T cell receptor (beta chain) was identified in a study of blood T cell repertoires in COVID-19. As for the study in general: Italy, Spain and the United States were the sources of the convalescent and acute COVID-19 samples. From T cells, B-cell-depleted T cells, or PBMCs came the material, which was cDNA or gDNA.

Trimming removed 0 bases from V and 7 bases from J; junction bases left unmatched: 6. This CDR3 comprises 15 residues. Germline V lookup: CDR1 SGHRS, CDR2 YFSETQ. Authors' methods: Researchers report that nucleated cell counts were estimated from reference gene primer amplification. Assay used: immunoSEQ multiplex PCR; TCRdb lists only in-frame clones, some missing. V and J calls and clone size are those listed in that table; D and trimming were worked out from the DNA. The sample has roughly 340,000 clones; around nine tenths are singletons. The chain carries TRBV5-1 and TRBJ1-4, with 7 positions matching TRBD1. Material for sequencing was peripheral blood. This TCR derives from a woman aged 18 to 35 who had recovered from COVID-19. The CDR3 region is CASSLGPGGSEKLFF. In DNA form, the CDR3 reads TGCGCCAGCAGCTTGGGCCCAGGGGGTAGTGAAAAACTGTTTTTT.